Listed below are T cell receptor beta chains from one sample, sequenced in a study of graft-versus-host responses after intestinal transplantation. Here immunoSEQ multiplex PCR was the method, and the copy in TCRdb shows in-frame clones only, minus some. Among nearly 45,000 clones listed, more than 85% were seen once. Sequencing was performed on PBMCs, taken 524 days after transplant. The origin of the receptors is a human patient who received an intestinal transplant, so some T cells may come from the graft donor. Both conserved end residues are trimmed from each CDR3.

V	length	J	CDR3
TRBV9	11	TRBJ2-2	ASSVWEGGELF
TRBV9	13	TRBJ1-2	ASSVDGRGTYGYT
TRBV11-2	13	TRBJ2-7	ASSLASSGFYEQY
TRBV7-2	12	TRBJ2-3	ASSLGASTDTQY
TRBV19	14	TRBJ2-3	ASSGIQGRYTDTQY
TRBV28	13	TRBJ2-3	ASSSQSGREDTQY
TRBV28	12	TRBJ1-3	ASSNRGGGNTIY
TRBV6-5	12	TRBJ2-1	ASSPRIERDEQF
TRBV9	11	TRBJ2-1	ASGPLPYNEQF
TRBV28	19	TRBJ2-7	ASSRDRNDRIFGMGLYEQY
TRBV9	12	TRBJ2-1	ASSVVSRGDEQF
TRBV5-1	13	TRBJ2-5	ASSLALTGRETQY
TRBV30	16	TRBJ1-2	AWDTSRDRGESNYGYT
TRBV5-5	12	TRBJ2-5	ASSFVRVQETQY
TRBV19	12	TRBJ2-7	ASSVRGLPYEQY
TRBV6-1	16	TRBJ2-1	ASSEPSSGLPAYNEQF
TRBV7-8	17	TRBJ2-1	ASSWGWGDGADSYNEQF
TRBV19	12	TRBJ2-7	ASSQGLAAYEQY
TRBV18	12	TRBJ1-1	ASSPQGVGTEAF
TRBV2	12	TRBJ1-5	ASSEILSNQPQH
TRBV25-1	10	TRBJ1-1	ASRGPSTEAF
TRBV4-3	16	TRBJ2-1	ASSQEARGRTSYNEQF
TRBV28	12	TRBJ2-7	ASLPRGLADEQY
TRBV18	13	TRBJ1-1	ASSPVLTANTEAF
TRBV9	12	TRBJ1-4	ASSEGGGTEKLF
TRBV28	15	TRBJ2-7	ASSFGPQGPSSYEQY
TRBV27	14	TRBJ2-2	ASSRSRVPNTGELF